These 28 T cell receptor beta chains originate from one sample sequenced in a study of OX40 agonist ivuxolimab in advanced cancers. The library was prepared using the immunoSEQ multiplex PCR assay. The table was pulled from immuneACCESS by TCRdb, which kept in-frame rearrangements only. Such tables lose some clones; where checked, under half of the loss comes from unresolved V genes, and the rest has no known cause. In this sample the table shows more than 55,000 clones, approximately 85% of which occur a single time. Clones ranked in the top ten supply over 8.5% of the sample. Source: CD4+ or CD8+ T cells sorted from blood, taken in a trial of the OX40 agonist ivuxolimab. The receptors here all came from an adult with an advanced solid tumor such as melanoma, head and neck, liver or kidney cancer.

This clone was detected once. The chain recombines TRBV7-8 with TRBJ2-1; unclear D gene. Trimming left V 3 bases short and J 0 bases short, with 9 bases between. The germline gives CDR1 SGHVS, CDR2 FQNEAQ. The CDR3 spans 15 residues. CDR3 in DNA: TGTGCCAGCAGCTTCGATGACCGCTCCTACAATGAGCAGTTCTTC. Translation gives CASSFDDRSYNEQFF. Full variable domain (remainder filled in from reference TRBV7-8 and TRBJ2-1): GAGVSQSPRYKVAKRGQDVALRCDPISGHVSLFWYQQALGQGPEFLTYFQNEAQLDKSGLPSDRFFAERPEGSVSTLKIQRTQQEDSAVYLCASSFDDRSYNEQFFGPGTRLTVL.

The rearrangement uses TRBV15 and TRBJ1-5; D may be TRBD1 (5 bases). Germline V gene sequence: CDR1 LNHNV, CDR2 YYDKDF (reference sequence). The V end was cut by 3 bases, the J end by 1 base, with 7 bases between. The CDR3 consists of 14 residues. The DNA for the CDR3 is TGTGCCACCAGCAGTGAGGGGAGCAATCAGCCCCAGCATTTT. As protein: CATSSEGSNQPQHF.

Comments on this clone: The same CDR3 arises from other DNA sequences in this sample as well. Written as DNA, the CDR3 is TGTGCCAGCAGTTTCTTAGGGGGGGAGACCCAGTACTTC. It specifies CASSFLGGETQYF. The chain uses TRBV27 and TRBJ2-5; D tentatively reads TRBD1 or TRBD2 (6 bases each). The CDR3 has 13 residues. Germline V gene lookup returns CDR1 MNHEY and CDR2 SMNVEV (reference sequence). Trimming removed 3 bases at V and 5 bases at J, with 10 bases between.

The CDR3 DNA is TGTGCCAGCAGACCCGGGACCCCAGTAGATACGCAGTATTTT. It translates to CASRPGTPVDTQYF. The chain employs TRBV28 and TRBJ2-3, with D possibly called TRBD1 or TRBD2 (5 bases each). With 6 bases removed from V and 5 bases from J, the gap between germline ends came to 15 bases. Germline values: CDR1 MDHEN, CDR2 SYDVKM. This CDR3 comprises 14 residues. The whole variable domain, remainder taken from reference TRBV28 and TRBJ2-3, is DVKVTQSSRYLVKRTGEKVFLECVQDMDHENMFWYRQDPGLGLRLIYFSYDVKMKEKGDIPEGYSVSREKKERFSLILESASTNQTSMYLCASRPGTPVDTQYFGPGTRLTVL.

J is TRBJ2-1 and V is TRBV5-5; maybe TRBD2 (5 bases). The germline V gene has CDR1 SGHKS and CDR2 YYEKEE (reference sequence). Between the trimmed V and J ends, which lost 6 bases and 7 bases, there was a span of 11 bases. The CDR3 totals 12 residues. CDR3 nucleotides: TGTGCCAGCACTTCGGGGTGGAATGAGCAGTTCTTC. Its translation is CASTSGWNEQFF.

The V gene is TRBV6-4, the J gene TRBJ1-2; 8 positions agree with TRBD1. The CDR3 sequence is 14 residues long. V lost 2 bases and J lost 6; bases outside the gene matches: 5. The germline CDR1 and CDR2 sequences are MRHNA and SNTAGT. CDR3 DNA sequence: TGTGCCAGCAGTGACACAGGGGGACACGATGGCTACACCTTC. This codes for CASSDTGGHDGYTF.

The chain joins TRBV5-4 to TRBJ2-7; a possible D gene is TRBD2 (6 bases). The CDR3 runs to 14 residues. Trimming removed 4 bases from V and 3 bases from J, with 14 bases in between. Germline lookup yields CDR1 SGHNT and CDR2 YYREEE (reference sequence). The CDR3 DNA reads TGTGCCAGCAGCCCCGGGGGTTCTATCTACGAGCAGTACTTC. Its protein product is CASSPGGSIYEQYF.

This chain connects TRBV7-3 to TRBJ2-7; 7 nucleotides align to TRBD2. V gave up 0 bases and J gave up 4 bases; unmatched junction bases: 6. CDR1 and CDR2 from the germline V gene are SGHTA and FQGTGA. This CDR3 spans 15 amino acids. CDR3: CASSLTGGSGYEQYF. CDR3 bases: TGTGCCAGCAGCTTAACAGGCGGGAGTGGGTACGAGCAGTACTTC.

This clone is medium-sized (0.01 to 0.1%) within its sample. The J gene is TRBJ2-1, the V gene TRBV11-3; D unclear. This CDR3 contains 13 residues. The germline V gene encodes CDR1 SGHNT and CDR2 YENEEA. The V end lost 5 bases, the J end lost 5 bases, and 10 bases lay between the germline ends. This CDR3 reads CASSLAPDNEQFF. The CDR3 DNA reads TGTGCCAGCAGCCTTGCCCCCGACAATGAGCAGTTCTTC.

The chain joins TRBV19 to TRBJ1-1; D is unclear. CDR1 is LNHDA and CDR2 is SQIVND in the germline V gene (reference sequence). The CDR3 is made up of 13 amino acids. Trimming took off 5 bases at V and 0 bases at J, with 7 bases between the two ends. The CDR3 region is CASSQAMNTEAFF. CDR3 DNA sequence: TGTGCCAGTAGTCAGGCGATGAACACTGAAGCTTTCTTT. Full variable domain (missing parts from reference TRBV19 and TRBJ1-1): DGGITQSPKYLFRKEGQNVTLSCEQNLNHDAMYWYRQDPGQGLRLIYYSQIVNDFQKGDIAEGYSVSREKKESFPLTVTSAQKNPTAFYLCASSQAMNTEAFFGQGTRLTVV.

The chain has TRBV27 and TRBJ2-2; D uncertain. V lost 10 bases and J 0 bases, leaving 12 bases between the germline ends. CDR3 size: 14 residues. CDR1 is MNHEY and CDR2 is SMNVEV in the germline V gene (reference sequence). The CDR3 sequence is CATTDLANTGELFF. The DNA for the CDR3 is TGTGCCACTACGGACCTCGCGAACACCGGGGAGCTGTTTTTT.

V usage is TRBV2 and J usage is TRBJ1-1; TRBD1 matches 7 bases. V lost 8 bases, J lost 8 bases, and 8 bases stayed unmatched. CDR3 length equals 12 residues. CDR1 and CDR2 from the germline V gene are SNHLY and FYNNEI. CDR3 amino acids: CASDGRGLEAFF. The CDR3 DNA sequence: TGTGCCAGCGACGGTAGGGGGCTGGAAGCTTTCTTT.

The V gene is TRBV6-5, the J gene TRBJ1-2; 9 bases fit TRBD1. Germline V gives CDR1 MNHEY, CDR2 SVGAGI. The junction had 12 bases not matched to a gene; V was cut back by 8 bases and J by 5 bases. The CDR3 sequence is 15 residues long. CDR3 coding DNA: TGTGCCAGCTCCCCGGGACAGGGAGGATTGTATGGCTACACCTTC. Translation gives CASSPGQGGLYGYTF.

The chain couples TRBV4-1 to TRBJ2-1; D may be TRBD1 or TRBD2 (5 bases each). The CDR3 consists of 17 residues. Germline V CDR1 and CDR2: MGHRA, YSYEKL. The V end was cut by 2 bases, the J end by 7 bases, with 21 bases between. Written as DNA, the CDR3 is TGCGCCAGCAGCCAACTCCGGGACGGTCATTTCGATAATGAGCAGTTCTTC. Encoded protein: CASSQLRDGHFDNEQFF.

This clone was seen a handful of times. The chain is built from TRBV11-2 and TRBJ1-1; D is ambiguous. The germline gives CDR1 SGHAT, CDR2 FQNNGV. CDR3 length: 12 amino acids. Between the trimmed V and J ends, which lost 1 base and 7 bases, there was a span of 7 bases. As DNA, the CDR3 is TGTGCCAGCAGCTTAGGGCTATATGAAGCTTTCTTT. It codes for CASSLGLYEAFF.

This clone was detected once. The chain has TRBV27 and TRBJ1-2; tentative D call: TRBD1 (6 bases). The V and J ends lost 3 bases and 6 bases respectively, with 29 bases between them. CDR3 length: 19 amino acids. Germline V gene data show CDR1 as MNHEY and CDR2 as SMNVEV (reference sequence). The CDR3 sequence: CASSLMVGTWDIFPHGYTF. CDR3 in DNA: TGTGCCAGCAGTTTGATGGTGGGGACCTGGGACATTTTCCCGCATGGCTACACCTTC.

This chain uses TRBV9 with TRBJ2-7; TRBD1 is a possible D gene (6 bases). Germline V gene lookup returns CDR1 SGDLS and CDR2 YYNGEE. The CDR3 covers 13 residues. Trimming took 2 bases from V and 5 from J, leaving 11 bases between them. The chain's CDR3 is CASSVWTEDEQYF. The CDR3 DNA is TGTGCCAGCAGCGTTTGGACAGAGGACGAGCAGTACTTC.

This sequence joins TRBV28 and TRBJ2-1, with 13 bases identical to TRBD2. The junction had 4 bases not matched to a gene; V was cut back by 2 bases and J by 6 bases. The CDR3 is made up of 16 amino acids. Germline CDR1 is MDHEN and CDR2 is SYDVKM. The CDR3 loop reads CASSLRRLAGGNEQFF. CDR3 sequence (DNA): TGTGCCAGCAGTTTACGTCGACTAGCGGGAGGCAATGAGCAGTTCTTC.

This clone appeared a few times. V and J are TRBV6-6 and TRBJ2-1; TRBD1 agrees at 9 bases. Germline V gene data show CDR1 as MNHNY and CDR2 as SVGAGI (reference sequence). V was clipped by 4 bases and J by 8 bases; unmatched bases: 6. The CDR3 consists of 14 residues. The CDR3 sequence: CASSWGTGSDEQFF. As DNA, the CDR3 is TGTGCCAGCAGTTGGGGGACAGGGAGCGATGAGCAGTTCTTC.

The chain combines TRBV9 with TRBJ2-2; D tentatively fits TRBD1 or TRBD2 (6 bases each). The CDR3 is 17 residues long. The germline V and J ends were trimmed by 0 bases and 7 bases, with 19 bases remaining between them. Per the germline V gene, CDR1 is SGDLS and CDR2 is YYNGEE. CDR3 sequence (DNA): TGTGCCAGCAGCGTAGTTGACTCTGGGGGGCAGATCGGGGAGCTGTTTTTT. This gives the protein CASSVVDSGGQIGELFF.

The CDR3: CASSDGQGGLNQPQHF. CDR3 nucleotide sequence: TGTGCCAGCAGTGACGGGCAGGGTGGCCTCAATCAGCCCCAGCATTTT. This chain joins TRBV2 and TRBJ1-5; tentatively, D is TRBD1 (5 bases). Per the germline V gene, CDR1 is SNHLY and CDR2 is FYNNEI. The CDR3 covers 16 residues. Trimming took 3 bases from V and 3 from J, leaving 15 bases between them.

The J gene is TRBJ1-1, the V gene TRBV28, with 9 nucleotides matching TRBD1. Germline lookup yields CDR1 MDHEN and CDR2 SYDVKM. Losses at the gene ends were 4 bases for V and 4 bases for J; bases not matched to a gene: 7. This CDR3 has 15 amino acids. This CDR3 is CASSYRTGVGTEAFF. CDR3 nucleotide sequence: TGTGCCAGCAGTTATAGGACAGGGGTGGGCACTGAAGCTTTCTTT.

The V gene is TRBV30, the J gene TRBJ2-1, with 12 positions matching TRBD2. Trimming cost V 2 bases and J 14 bases; bases outside gene matches: 7. The V gene's germline CDR1 is GTSNPN and CDR2 SVGIG (reference sequence). This CDR3 is 13 amino acids long. CDR3 protein: CAWSSSSSGREFF. For the CDR3, the DNA is TGTGCCTGGAGTTCCTCGTCTAGCGGGAGGGAGTTCTTC.

This clone has only a few counts. The J gene is TRBJ1-5, the V gene TRBV2, with unresolved D. The germline gives CDR1 SNHLY, CDR2 FYNNEI. The CDR3 consists of 12 residues. Trimming took off 5 bases at V and 4 bases at J, with 6 bases between the two ends. The CDR3 sequence: CASSPGNQPQHF. CDR3 bases: TGTGCCAGCAGTCCGGGTAATCAGCCCCAGCATTTT.

V gene TRBV11-2 combines with J gene TRBJ1-2; a weak D match, TRBD1 (5 bases). This CDR3 contains 14 residues. Germline V gene data show CDR1 as SGHAT and CDR2 as FQNNGV. The germline V and J ends were trimmed by 5 bases and 2 bases, with 12 bases remaining between them. The CDR3 sequence: CASSPGEVNYGYTF. The CDR3 nucleotides are TGTGCCAGCAGCCCGGGGGAAGTCAACTATGGCTACACCTTC.

The V gene is TRBV5-6, the J gene TRBJ1-2, with D hard to call. CDR1 and CDR2 (germline): SGHDT, YYEEEE. This CDR3 region has 15 residues. Between the trimmed V and J ends, which lost 0 bases and 6 bases, there was a span of 15 bases. CDR3 sequence (DNA): TGTGCCAGCAGCTTGGGCCCAGGCGTCTTTGATGGCTACACCTTC. It codes for CASSLGPGVFDGYTF.

The chain combines TRBV28 with TRBJ1-1; possibly TRBD1 for D (5 bases). Germline V CDR1 and CDR2: MDHEN, SYDVKM. The CDR3 runs 16 residues. V gave up 2 bases and J gave up 3 bases, with 16 bases separating them. The CDR3 nucleotides are TGTGCCAGCAGTTTACGAACCGGGACCGCTTACACTGAAGCTTTCTTT. Its translation: CASSLRTGTAYTEAFF. The full variable domain, with the rest looked up from reference TRBV28 and TRBJ1-1, is DVKVTQSSRYLVKRTGEKVFLECVQDMDHENMFWYRQDPGLGLRLIYFSYDVKMKEKGDIPEGYSVSREKKERFSLILESASTNQTSMYLCASSLRTGTAYTEAFFGQGTRLTVV.

The chain uses TRBV19 and TRBJ2-1, with no clear D. The V and J ends lost 3 bases and 7 bases respectively, with 10 bases between them. Germline lookup yields CDR1 LNHDA and CDR2 SQIVND (reference sequence). The CDR3 length is 13 residues. This CDR3 reads CASSISMLNEQFF. The CDR3 DNA is TGTGCCAGTAGTATTTCTATGTTGAATGAGCAGTTCTTC. The full variable domain, completed using reference TRBV19 and TRBJ2-1, is DGGITQSPKYLFRKEGQNVTLSCEQNLNHDAMYWYRQDPGQGLRLIYYSQIVNDFQKGDIAEGYSVSREKKESFPLTVTSAQKNPTAFYLCASSISMLNEQFFGPGTRLTVL.